This TCR beta chain stems from a study of early T cells in non-severe SARS-CoV-2 infection. Study-wide background: Sequenced material consisted of bulk RNA (from unsorted whole blood), and chains were unpaired.

Individual cDNA molecules received unique molecular identifiers. TCRdb reprocessed the 5' RACE reads via MiXCR and lists one record per CDR3 protein. The sample lists more than 45,000 distinct CDR3 sequences; roughly 8% were seen once. Germline CDR1 LGHDT, CDR2 YNNKEL (reference sequence). Germline trimming cut 7 bases from V and 0 bases from J; bases unmatched to any gene: 13. The CDR3 spans 18 residues. Study-wide findings and caveats: The study's VDJdb matching favored anti-spike CD8 responses and missed private and CD4 specificities.

There are many counts of this clonotype. Its target is not known. The sequenced sample consisted of whole blood. This TCR was recovered from an adult who was a healthcare worker with PCR-confirmed SARS-CoV-2 infection or an uninfected control (not recorded which). This chain connects TRBV3-1 to TRBJ2-3, with 10 bases identical to TRBD2. The CDR3 nucleotides are TGTGCCAGCACCGAGGGGGCTAGCGGGGGCCCTAGCACAGATACGCAGTATTTT. Residues: CASTEGASGGPSTDTQYF.